This T cell receptor (beta chain) was sequenced for a study of T-cell memory formation after mild COVID-19 (dated by TCRdb to the early 2020s). Context from the whole study: Most TCR sequence clusters were specific to one of the two donors. In a couple of donors, T-cell clones that expanded and contracted after mild COVID-19 were tracked by sequencing TCRalpha and TCRbeta repertoires over time. The cohort was made up of two young adult volunteers, one female and one male, who were previously healthy. What the authors observed across the whole study: Contracting CD4+ clones were found mainly in CM and EM memory subsets, while CD8+ clones were enriched in EMRA. The second-wave clones that peaked on day 37 were not confirmed to be SARS-CoV-2 specific. Only a couple of mild cases were covered in the study, and larger cohorts including severe cases with pre-infection samples were considered necessary. The detection of some responding clones in pre-infection memory suggests that pre-existing cross-reactive memory T cells joined the SARS-CoV-2 response. Balanced CD4/CD8 phenotypes were observed for clones contracting from day 15 to 85, whereas a bias towards CD4+ was observed for a second wave of clones expanding from day 15 to 37.

PBMCs were isolated by Ficoll-Paque density gradient centrifugation. This clonotype has just a few counts. There is no known antigen for this receptor. No per-base quality is available; no much larger clone lies one base away. Its CDR3 holds 17 amino acids, cysteine through phenylalanine. Kept here is only the CDR3 DNA, which spans 51 bases and is read in frame from base 1. From the germline V gene, CDR1 is SGHVS and CDR2 is FNYEAQ. Germline trimming: 5 bases from V, 5 bases from J; junction bases outside gene matches: 9. These reads were obtained on an Illumina NovaSeq 6000. TCRalpha and TCRbeta cDNA libraries were built by 5'RACE with constant-segment primers, adding sample barcodes and unique molecular identifiers. Trizol reagent was used to extract RNA from every sample. Amplification of the libraries took two PCR steps, and the second step added a second sample barcode plus Illumina TruSeq adapters. Sequencing of libraries was performed on an Illumina NovaSeq with 2 x 150 bp paired-end reads. On the study's bioinformatics: Demultiplexing of reads and collapsing into UMI-guided consensus sequences were performed with migec v1.2.7. Using mixcr v2.1.11, UMI consensuses were aligned to TRA and TRB V and J templates and then assembled into clonotypes. Clonotypes were classified as expanded or contracted when called significant by both edgeR and NoisET, with noise models trained on biological replicates. For edgeR calls, a false discovery rate-adjusted p below 0.01 and a log2 fold-change threshold of 1 were applied. PCA with hierarchical clustering of max-normalized trajectories of the 1000 most abundant clonotypes was used as exploratory dynamics analysis. The CD4 or CD8 phenotype of responding clones was assigned using the separately sequenced CD4+ and CD8+ repertoires. Using fastp at Q25 and MiXCR, TCRdb reprocessed the public reads and kept productive beta chains. Rows are unified per CDR3 protein, each entry keeping the most common DNA and genes. TCRdb assigned the V and J calls; the authors' analysis was not used. The sample includes 400,000 to 500,000 distinct CDR3 sequences, with 20% to 25% observed a single time. Together, the top ten hold 8.5% to 10% of the sample.

The V gene is TRBV7-6 and the J gene is TRBJ2-1; 13 middle bases align to TRBD2. This sequence originates from an adult woman who had mild COVID-19 (a few samples of this study predate the infection). The sample titles of this study are shuffled in the database, so cell type and time point are left out; the donor was told from shared clones. Sample: PBMCs or a T cell subset sorted from them (not recorded which). The CDR3 amino acid sequence is: CASSPIGTSGDNNEQFF. The DNA sequence follows: TGTGCCAGCAGCCCGATTGGGACTAGCGGGGATAACAATGAGCAGTTCTTC. Here the CDR3 is joined to the reference TRBV7-6 and TRBJ2-1 genes, and the full variable domain is: GAGVSQSPRYKVTKRGQDVALRCDPISGHVSLYWYRQALGQGPEFLTYFNYEAQQDKSGLPNDRFSAERPEGSISTLTIQRTEQRDSAMYRCASSPIGTSGDNNEQFFGPGTRLTVL.